This T cell receptor beta chain was documented in a study of vaccination and CD4 T cells after COVID-19. This clonotype is classed as large. The target antigen is unknown. With the Oncomine TCR Beta short-read assay, DNA from cultured CD4+ T cells was sequenced. In TCRdb, the PCR reads were re-called with MiXCR into one record per CDR3 protein. The data contain roughly 16,000 distinct CDR3 sequences, less than 65% of them singletons. V lost 1 base and J 1 base, leaving 13 bases between the germline ends. The CDR3 consists of 16 residues. Germline V gene sequence: CDR1 DFQATT, CDR2 SNEGSKA (reference sequence). The sample's treatment: roughly 10-day PBMC culture with coronavirus spike peptide pools or control peptides (ViraFEST assay). Each well received millions of PBMCs, cultured with approximately 9 IU/ml IL-2 and 10 ug/ml peptide pools.

The chain carries TRBV20-1 and TRBJ2-2, with D possibly matching TRBD1 (7 bases). The sequence was obtained from a human donor who had recovered from COVID-19. The sequencing sample was made of CD4+ T cells from blood, cultured in vitro. This CDR3 reads CSARAAGQMNTGELFF. The CDR3 DNA reads TGCAGTGCTAGAGCGGCGGGACAGATGAACACCGGGGAGCTGTTTTTT.